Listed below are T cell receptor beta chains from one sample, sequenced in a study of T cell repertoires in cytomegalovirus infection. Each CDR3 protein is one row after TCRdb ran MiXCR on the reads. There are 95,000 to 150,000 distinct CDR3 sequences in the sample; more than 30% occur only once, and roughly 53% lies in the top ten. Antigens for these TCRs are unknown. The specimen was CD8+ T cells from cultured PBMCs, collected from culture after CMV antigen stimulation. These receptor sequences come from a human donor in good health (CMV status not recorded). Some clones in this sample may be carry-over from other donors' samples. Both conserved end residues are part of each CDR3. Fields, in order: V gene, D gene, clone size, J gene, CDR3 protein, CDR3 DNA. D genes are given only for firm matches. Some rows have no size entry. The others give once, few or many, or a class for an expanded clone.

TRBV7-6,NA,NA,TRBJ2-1,CASSPSRPGGGNNEQFF,TGTGCCAGCAGCCCCAGCAGACCCGGCGGGGGCAACAATGAGCAGTTCTTC
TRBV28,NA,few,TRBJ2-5,CASSSGHLAYQETQYF,TGTGCCAGCAGTTCGGGCCACCTCGCGTACCAAGAGACCCAGTACTTC
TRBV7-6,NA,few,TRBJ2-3,CASSNGLMGDTQYF,TGTGCCAGCAGCAACGGCCTGATGGGTGATACGCAGTATTTT
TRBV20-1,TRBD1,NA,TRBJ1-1,CSARPIGGQEAFF,TGCAGTGCTAGACCAATCGGGGGACAGGAGGCTTTCTTT
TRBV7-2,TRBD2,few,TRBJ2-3,CASSLVAGREDTQYF,TGTGCCAGCAGCTTAGTGGCGGGGAGGGAAGATACGCAGTATTTT
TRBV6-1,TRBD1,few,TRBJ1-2,CASSDDRGQIIGYTF,TGTGCCAGCAGCGATGACAGGGGGCAGATTATTGGCTACACCTTC
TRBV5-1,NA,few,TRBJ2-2,CASRAGQNTGELFF,TGCGCCAGCAGAGCCGGACAGAACACCGGGGAGCTGTTTTTT
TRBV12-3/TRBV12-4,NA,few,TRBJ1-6,CASSFQGQSPLHF,TGTGCCAGCAGTTTCCAGGGGCAATCACCCCTCCACTTT
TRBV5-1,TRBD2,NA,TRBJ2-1,CASSWSGGAAYNEQFF,TGCGCCAGCAGCTGGAGCGGGGGGGCTGCCTACAATGAGCAGTTCTTC
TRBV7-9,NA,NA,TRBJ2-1,CASSLGTGGSRNEQFF,TGTGCCAGCAGCTTAGGGACCGGGGGATCCCGGAATGAGCAGTTCTTC
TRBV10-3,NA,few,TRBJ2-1,CAISESAGSYNEQFF,TGTGCCATCAGTGAGTCTGCGGGTTCCTACAATGAGCAGTTCTTC
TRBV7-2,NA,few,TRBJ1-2,CASSLTIPRIGYGYTF,TGTGCCAGCAGCTTAACCATACCGAGGATTGGCTATGGCTACACCTTC
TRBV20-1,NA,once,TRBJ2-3,CSARDPLAAATDTQYF,TGCAGTGCTAGAGATCCCCTAGCAGCGGCAACAGATACGCAGTATTTT
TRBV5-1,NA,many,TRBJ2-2,CASSFNTGELFF,TGTGCCAGCAGCTTCAACACCGGGGAGCTGTTTTTT
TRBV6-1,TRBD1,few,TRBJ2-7,CASSEWTGTGAYEQYF,TGTGCCAGCAGTGAGTGGACAGGCACAGGAGCCTACGAGCAGTACTTC
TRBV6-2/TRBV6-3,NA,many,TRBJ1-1,CASRATGVGTEAFF,TGTGCCAGCAGAGCTACCGGGGTTGGCACTGAAGCTTTCTTT
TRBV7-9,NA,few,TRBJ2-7,CASSLVEGYEQYF,TGTGCCAGCAGCTTAGTAGAGGGCTACGAGCAGTACTTC
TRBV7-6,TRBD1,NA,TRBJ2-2,CASSLTGGTNTGELFF,TGTGCCAGCAGCTTGACAGGGGGTACGAACACCGGGGAGCTGTTTTTT